The rows below give T cell receptor beta chains drawn from one sample of a study of cytomegalovirus exposure and HLA in healthy donors. Clones were read by immunoSEQ multiplex PCR, and TCRdb kept only the in-frame ones, dropping some. The sample has about 90,000 clones, about 68% seen once. Material for sequencing was PBMCs. The receptors shown here come from a man aged 30 to 39 in good health and CMV-seropositive. Each CDR3 is given with its conserved first and last residue. Each record gives: CDR3 protein, CDR3 DNA, V gene, clone size, J gene, D gene. A D gene is named only where the DNA matches it firmly. Clone sizes are given selectively: once, few, many, or a class where the clone is expanded.

CDR3aa: CAISDGQGIQPQHF
CDR3nt: TGTGCCATCAGTGACGGACAGGGAATTCAGCCCCAGCATTTT
v_gene: TRBV10-3
abundance: -
j_gene: TRBJ1-5
d_gene: TRBD1

CDR3aa: CASSLGTSINEQFF
CDR3nt: TGCGCCAGCAGCTTGGGGACTAGTATCAATGAGCAGTTCTTC
v_gene: TRBV5-1
abundance: -
j_gene: TRBJ2-1
d_gene: TRBD2

CDR3aa: CASSEARAGELFF
CDR3nt: TGTGCCAGCAGCGAGGCCCGCGCCGGGGAGCTGTTTTTT
v_gene: TRBV2
abundance: -
j_gene: TRBJ2-2
d_gene: -

CDR3aa: CASSQNSETGVQPQHF
CDR3nt: TGTGCCAGCAGCCAAAATAGTGAGACAGGGGTTCAGCCCCAGCATTTT
v_gene: TRBV4-2
abundance: -
j_gene: TRBJ1-5
d_gene: TRBD1

CDR3aa: CASSQGAGGEKLFF
CDR3nt: TGTGCCAGCAGCCAAGGGGCAGGAGGGGAAAAACTGTTTTTT
v_gene: TRBV4-2
abundance: -
j_gene: TRBJ1-4
d_gene: -

CDR3aa: CASSYSIQGPNYGYTF
CDR3nt: TGTGCCAGCAGTTACTCGATCCAGGGGCCCAACTATGGCTACACCTTC
v_gene: TRBV6-5
abundance: -
j_gene: TRBJ1-2
d_gene: -

CDR3aa: CASSLSWGRREAFF
CDR3nt: TGTGCCAGCAGTTTATCTTGGGGCAGGCGTGAAGCTTTCTTT
v_gene: TRBV27
abundance: few
j_gene: TRBJ1-1
d_gene: -

CDR3aa: CATSSIQEVGDEQFF
CDR3nt: TGTGCCACCAGCAGCATTCAAGAGGTCGGGGATGAGCAGTTCTTC
v_gene: TRBV15
abundance: -
j_gene: TRBJ2-1
d_gene: -

CDR3aa: CASSQSSNQPQHF
CDR3nt: TGCGCCAGCAGCCAATCAAGCAATCAGCCCCAGCATTTT
v_gene: TRBV4-3
abundance: few
j_gene: TRBJ1-5
d_gene: -

CDR3aa: CASSLRARGANYGYTF
CDR3nt: TGTGCCAGCAGCTTACGAGCACGGGGGGCCAACTATGGCTACACCTTC
v_gene: TRBV11-3
abundance: few
j_gene: TRBJ1-2
d_gene: -

CDR3aa: CSVVGGGTPTYEQYF
CDR3nt: TGCAGCGTTGTAGGCGGCGGGACCCCCACCTACGAGCAGTACTTC
v_gene: TRBV29-1
abundance: -
j_gene: TRBJ2-7
d_gene: -

CDR3aa: CASSESNRDRETQYF
CDR3nt: TGCGCCAGCAGTGAGTCCAACAGGGACCGGGAGACCCAGTACTTC
v_gene: TRBV10-1
abundance: -
j_gene: TRBJ2-5
d_gene: -

CDR3aa: CASSLGDRGPYQETQYF
CDR3nt: TGCGCCAGCAGCTTGGGGGACAGGGGACCGTACCAAGAGACCCAGTACTTC
v_gene: TRBV5-1
abundance: -
j_gene: TRBJ2-5
d_gene: TRBD1

CDR3aa: CASTQRIDSGNTIYF
CDR3nt: TGTGCCTCAACCCAGCGTATTGACTCTGGAAACACCATATATTTT
v_gene: TRBV30
abundance: -
j_gene: TRBJ1-3
d_gene: -

CDR3aa: CAWILNPGTRNTGELFF
CDR3nt: TGTGCCTGGATTCTAAACCCCGGGACTAGGAACACCGGGGAGCTGTTTTTT
v_gene: TRBV30
abundance: -
j_gene: TRBJ2-2
d_gene: TRBD2

CDR3aa: CASSLMVGVAEKLFF
CDR3nt: TGCGCCAGCAGCTTGATGGTAGGGGTCGCGGAAAAACTGTTTTTT
v_gene: TRBV5-1
abundance: -
j_gene: TRBJ1-4
d_gene: -

CDR3aa: CASIRDRDHEQYF
CDR3nt: TGTGCCAGCATACGGGACAGGGACCACGAGCAGTACTTC
v_gene: TRBV2
abundance: -
j_gene: TRBJ2-7
d_gene: TRBD1

CDR3aa: CASSPAGGPNTEAFF
CDR3nt: TGTGCCAGCAGCCCGGCAGGGGGTCCGAACACTGAAGCTTTCTTT
v_gene: TRBV7-2
abundance: medium-sized
j_gene: TRBJ1-1
d_gene: TRBD1

CDR3aa: CASSVSGGGLNTEAFF
CDR3nt: TGTGCCAGCAGCGTATCCGGGGGGGGCCTGAACACTGAAGCTTTCTTT
v_gene: TRBV9
abundance: -
j_gene: TRBJ1-1
d_gene: -

CDR3aa: CASNLFTGVGNQPQHF
CDR3nt: TGTGCCAGCAACCTCTTTACAGGGGTGGGGAATCAGCCCCAGCATTTT
v_gene: TRBV28
abundance: -
j_gene: TRBJ1-5
d_gene: TRBD1

CDR3aa: CASSSGQSGPNQPQHF
CDR3nt: TGTGCCAGCAGCTCTGGACAGTCGGGGCCCAATCAGCCCCAGCATTTT
v_gene: TRBV7-9
abundance: -
j_gene: TRBJ1-5
d_gene: -

CDR3aa: CASSLIGSVTEAFF
CDR3nt: TGTGCCAGCAGCTTGATCGGGAGTGTCACTGAAGCTTTCTTT
v_gene: TRBV5-5
abundance: few
j_gene: TRBJ1-1
d_gene: -

CDR3aa: CASRRAVHNEKLFF
CDR3nt: TGCGCCAGCAGGCGGGCGGTGCACAATGAAAAACTGTTTTTT
v_gene: TRBV5-1
abundance: few
j_gene: TRBJ1-4
d_gene: -

CDR3aa: CASSDQGRGQPQNF
CDR3nt: TGTGCCAGCAGCGACCAAGGGCGAGGACAGCCCCAGAATTTT
v_gene: TRBV7-2
abundance: few
j_gene: TRBJ1-5
d_gene: -

CDR3aa: CASSYMRQGRKTGELFF
CDR3nt: TGTGCCAGCAGCTACATGCGACAGGGGAGGAAAACCGGGGAGCTGTTTTTT
v_gene: TRBV7-9
abundance: -
j_gene: TRBJ2-2
d_gene: TRBD1

CDR3aa: CASSFFSGGAYNEQFF
CDR3nt: TGTGCCAGCAGCTTCTTTAGCGGGGGAGCCTACAATGAGCAGTTCTTC
v_gene: TRBV7-9
abundance: -
j_gene: TRBJ2-1
d_gene: TRBD2

CDR3aa: CASGGPSTDTQYF
CDR3nt: TGTGCCAGTGGAGGTCCCTCGACAGATACGCAGTATTTT
v_gene: TRBV19
abundance: -
j_gene: TRBJ2-3
d_gene: -

CDR3aa: CASSLTPNTGELFF
CDR3nt: TGTGCTAGCAGCTTAACACCGAACACCGGGGAGCTGTTTTTT
v_gene: TRBV7-7
abundance: once
j_gene: TRBJ2-2
d_gene: -

CDR3aa: CATSRDIYNSPLHF
CDR3nt: TGTGCCACCAGCAGAGATATTTATAATTCACCCCTCCACTTT
v_gene: TRBV15
abundance: -
j_gene: TRBJ1-6
d_gene: -

CDR3aa: CASSVKDTQYF
CDR3nt: TGTGCCAGCAGCGTTAAAGATACGCAGTATTTT
v_gene: TRBV9
abundance: -
j_gene: TRBJ2-3
d_gene: -

CDR3aa: CASSVYTGGTGELFF
CDR3nt: TGTGCCAGCAGCGTATACACGGGGGGCACCGGGGAGCTGTTTTTT
v_gene: TRBV9
abundance: -
j_gene: TRBJ2-2
d_gene: TRBD2

CDR3aa: CASSQDLAGGFSQPQHF
CDR3nt: TGCGCCAGCAGCCAAGATCTGGCAGGGGGCTTTAGTCAGCCCCAGCATTTT
v_gene: TRBV4-1
abundance: -
j_gene: TRBJ1-5
d_gene: TRBD1

CDR3aa: CASSYSGTSGADTQYF
CDR3nt: TGTGCCAGCAGTTACTCAGGGACTAGCGGGGCAGATACGCAGTATTTT
v_gene: TRBV6-5
abundance: -
j_gene: TRBJ2-3
d_gene: TRBD2